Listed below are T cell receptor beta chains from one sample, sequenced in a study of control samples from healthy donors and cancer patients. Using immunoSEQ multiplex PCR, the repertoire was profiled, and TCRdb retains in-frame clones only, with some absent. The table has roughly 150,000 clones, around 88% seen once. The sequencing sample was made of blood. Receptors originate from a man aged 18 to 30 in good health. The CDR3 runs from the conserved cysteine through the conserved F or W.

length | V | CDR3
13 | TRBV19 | CASSTGTGYEQYF
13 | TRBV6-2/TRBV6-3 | CASRYGLYTEAFF
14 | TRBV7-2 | CASSLGVGKETQYF
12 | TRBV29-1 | CSTGLAGGHAVF
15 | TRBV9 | CASSAGTGGYEKLFF
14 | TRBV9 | CASSVEEGRDEQYF
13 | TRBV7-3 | CASSLDRNTEAFF
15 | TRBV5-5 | CASSLMRGDYNEQFF
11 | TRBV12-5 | CASGLSGEQFF
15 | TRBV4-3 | CASSQEASGANVLTF
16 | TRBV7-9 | CASSPGGTGGLRGYTF
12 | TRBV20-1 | CSASLQINEQFF
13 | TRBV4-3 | CASSQDLRREQFF
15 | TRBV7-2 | CASSVQGSGNEKLFF
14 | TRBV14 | CASSHYTRHQGYTF
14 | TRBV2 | CASSGMRANYGYTF
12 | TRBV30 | CACHLRGNEQFF
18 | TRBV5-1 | CASSHNSRTGPANYGYTF
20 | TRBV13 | CASSPGGRGFFQSSGNTIYF
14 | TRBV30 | CAWSLGHSNQPQHF
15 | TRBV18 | CASSLRDRANEKLFF
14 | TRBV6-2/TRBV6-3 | CASSYGRGNYGYTF
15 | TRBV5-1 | CASSLVGSNTGELFF
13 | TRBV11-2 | CASSLDLRTEAFF
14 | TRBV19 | CASSMPGMNTEAFF
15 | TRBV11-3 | CASSRGTSAGDTQYF
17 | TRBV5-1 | CASSPGQGILMNTEAFF
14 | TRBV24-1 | CATSPGLAGNEQFF
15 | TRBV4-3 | CASSQDYPNTGELFF
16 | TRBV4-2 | CASSQSSGGNTGELFF
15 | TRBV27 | CASGEGRRGYTEAFF
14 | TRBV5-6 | CASTPMGQNYGYTF
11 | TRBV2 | CASSDNSPLHF
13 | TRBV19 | CASGSNSYQPQHF
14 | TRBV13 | CASSFGQGNYEQYF
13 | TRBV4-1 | CASSPHSGYEQYF
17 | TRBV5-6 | CASSLGRAASSYNEQFF
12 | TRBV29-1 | CSVGQGEETQYF
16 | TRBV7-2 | CASSASTGPRNSPLHF
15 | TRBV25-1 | CASSEYKGFATEAFF
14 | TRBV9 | CASSVNGAGNTIYF